The clone carrying this TCR beta chain was picked up a small number of times. The antigen is undetermined. This sample stems from a study of beta chain features in type 1 diabetes. Across the study: Patient and healthy donor groups were alike in age, gender and cell yields.

The sequenced template was cDNA made from the entire isolated RNA. Generated by immunoSEQ multiplex PCR, the TCRdb table keeps only in-frame clones and is missing some. The sample holds 300,000 to 400,000 clones; roughly 8% are singletons and the top ten take under 0.5%. By way of CD45RO/CCR7/CD25/CD127/CD95/CD27, the CD4+ regulatory, stem cell-like memory, central memory and naive cells were sorted. Points from the study as a whole: TCRB CDR3s from Type 1 diabetes patients were moderately but significantly shorter in all four CD4+ subsets. Insertion counts at VDJ junctions were lower in type 1 diabetes patients, who also showed more deletions there.

Trimming took 2 bases from V and 0 from J, leaving 8 bases between them. Germline CDR1 SGHDN, CDR2 FVKESK. This CDR3 has 14 residues. This chain joins TRBV14 and TRBJ2-7; D gene unclear. The origin of this receptor is a woman aged 18-29 years in good health. Sequenced material: central memory CD4+ T cells from blood. CDR3 DNA: TGTGCCAGCAGCCAAACGCGGAACTCCTACGAGCAGTACTTC. This gives the protein CASSQTRNSYEQYF.